The 18 T cell receptor beta chains below come from one sample, sequenced in a study of blood T cells in healthy people across ages. PCR was performed a second time for about 7 to 11 cycles using a sample-barcoded 5' primer and a J-beta primer mix. TCRdb reanalysed the 5' RACE reads using MiXCR and keeps one entry per CDR3 protein. The sample has around 280,000 distinct CDR3 sequences, around 30% seen once. The specimen sequenced was blood. The source is a woman aged 65 to 85 in good health.

This clonotype was observed a few times. J is TRBJ2-1 and V is TRBV20-1; D gene unclear. Gene TRBJ2-5 matches the end of the DNA better, so the J call may be wrong. Germline V CDR1 and CDR2: DFQATT, SNEGSKA (reference sequence). The CDR3 is 14 residues long. The DNA of the CDR3 is TGCAGTGCTAGAGGGGCAGCCCAACAAGAGACCCAGTACTTC. It yields the protein CSARGAAQQETQYF.

The chain uses TRBV6-6 and TRBJ2-7; D is perhaps TRBD2 (6 bases). The germline CDR1 and CDR2 sequences are MNHNY and SVGAGI (reference sequence). V gave up 8 bases and J gave up 3 bases, with 17 bases separating them. The CDR3 has 14 amino acids. In nucleotides, the CDR3 is TGTGCCAGCCGCCAAAACCCGGGAGACTACGAGCAGTACTTC. This encodes CASRQNPGDYEQYF.

In this sample, this clonotype turned up a few times. The V and J genes are TRBV3-1 and TRBJ2-1, with D unresolved. The CDR3 runs to 13 residues. Germline V gene sequence: CDR1 LGHDT, CDR2 YNNKEL (reference sequence). The CDR3 loop reads CVGSQVFSGEQFF. Here the CDR3 DNA reads TGTGTCGGCAGCCAGGTTTTTTCGGGTGAGCAGTTCTTC.

This clonotype is a singleton in its sample. At one end, the junction sequence differs from germline, possibly due to a read error. This sequence joins TRBV20-1 and TRBJ2-1; TRBD1 is a possible D gene (6 bases). CDR3 length: 14 residues. CDR1 DFQATT and CDR2 SNEGSKA come from the germline V gene (reference sequence). Here the CDR3 DNA reads TGCAGTGCTAAAGCCCCACAGGGAAATCATGAGCAATTCTTC. Amino acid sequence: CSAKAPQGNHEQFF.

In regard to this clonotype: It may be a read error: a sequence one base away is much more abundant. The chain carries TRBV7-2 and TRBJ2-5; D not resolved. The CDR3 runs to 13 residues. CDR1 and CDR2 from the germline V gene are SGHTA and FQGNSA. The chain's CDR3 is CASRPPSQETQCF. Written as DNA, the CDR3 is TGTGCCAGCCGCCCCCCTTCACAAGAGACCCAGTGCTTC.

V and J are TRBV6-4 and TRBJ2-5, with 7 bases lining up with TRBD1. This CDR3 spans 15 amino acids. J gave up 2 bases and V 11 bases, and 14 bases lay outside the gene matches. CDR1 MRHNA and CDR2 SNTAGT come from the germline V gene. The CDR3 bases are TGTGCCGGCAAAGAAGGGGGCAGCTTACAAGAGACCCAGTACTTC. This translates into CAGKEGGSLQETQYF.

V gene TRBV6-5 combines with J gene TRBJ2-1; possibly TRBD1 for D (5 bases). CDR1 and CDR2 (germline): MNHEY, SVGAGI. The CDR3 covers 16 residues. V lost 6 bases and J lost 0, with 15 bases in between. DNA of the CDR3: TGTGCCAGCAGACCCCAGGGCCTCAGCTCCTACAATGAGCAGTTCTTC. It codes for CASRPQGLSSYNEQFF.

The chain recombines TRBV3-1 with TRBJ2-4; tentative D call: TRBD1 (6 bases). In germline, CDR1 is LGHDT, CDR2 YNNKEL (reference sequence). The length of the CDR3 is 15 residues. V lost 4 bases and J lost 0, with 10 bases in between. The CDR3 reads CASSPTQGAKNIQYF. Here the CDR3 DNA reads TGTGCCAGCAGCCCCACACAGGGAGCCAAAAACATTCAGTACTTC. The complete variable domain, with remaining parts taken from reference TRBV3-1 and TRBJ2-4, reads DTAVSQTPKYLVTQMGNDKSIKCEQNLGHDTMYWYKQDSKKFLKIMFSYNNKELIINETVPNRFSPKSPDKAHLNLHINSLELGDSAVYFCASSPTQGAKNIQYFGAGTRLSVL.

This clonotype has at least ten counts. The chain links TRBV6-6 to TRBJ1-4, with 11 bases lining up with TRBD1. The CDR3 consists of 15 residues. Losses at the gene ends were 5 bases for V and 8 bases for J; bases not matched to a gene: 7. Germline CDR1 MNHNY, CDR2 SVGAGI (reference sequence). The CDR3 spells CASSDGTGGHEKLFF. The DNA of the CDR3 is TGTGCCAGCAGTGATGGGACAGGGGGTCACGAAAAACTGTTTTTT.

The chain carries TRBV12-3 or TRBV12-4 and TRBJ1-2; D gene ambiguous. V was pared by 5 bases and J by 4 bases, with 11 bases between. The CDR3 covers 13 residues. CDR3 in amino acids: CASSVDGIYGYTF. The CDR3 DNA reads TGTGCCAGCAGTGTGGATGGCATCTATGGCTACACCTTC.

This clonotype was recorded at least ten times. This chain connects TRBV29-1 to TRBJ2-5; 7 bases agree with TRBD2. Germline CDR1 and CDR2: SQVTM and ANQGSEA. CDR3 length: 15 residues. V gave up 4 bases and J gave up 1 base; unmatched junction bases: 9. The CDR3 DNA is TGCAGCGTTGGTGGCGGGAGACCTCCCCAAGAGACCCAGTACTTC. Translation gives CSVGGGRPPQETQYF. The full variable domain, its missing parts supplied by reference TRBV29-1 and TRBJ2-5, is SAVISQKPSRDICQRGTSLTIQCQVDSQVTMMFWYRQQPGQSLTLIATANQGSEATYESGFVIDKFPISRPNLTFSTLTVSNMSPEDSSIYLCSVGGGRPPQETQYFGPGTRLLVL.

V usage is TRBV6-1 and J usage is TRBJ1-1; tentatively, D is TRBD1 (6 bases). Germline CDR1 and CDR2: MNHNS and SASEGT. The CDR3 length is 13 residues. The CDR3, as DNA: TGTGCAACAGGGACCTCCTTGAACACTGAAGCTTTCTTT. It encodes CATGTSLNTEAFF.

For the CDR3, the DNA is TGCAGTGCTAGAGGTCGGCGGGCTCCCAACGAGCAGTACTTC. Protein product: CSARGRRAPNEQYF. The rearrangement joins TRBV20-1 to TRBJ2-1, with D possibly TRBD2 on 5 matching bases. The J call is in doubt because the DNA end fits TRBJ2-7 better. Germline CDR1 reads DFQATT; CDR2 reads SNEGSKA (reference sequence). The CDR3 extends over 14 amino acids.

The V gene is TRBV4-2, the J gene TRBJ2-1; D might be TRBD2 (7 bases). The CDR3 is 16 amino acids. Trimming removed 0 bases from V and 7 bases from J, with 16 bases in between. Germline V gene data show CDR1 as LGHNA and CDR2 as YNFKEQ. CDR3 sequence reads: CASSQDGGGAGNEQFF. DNA for the CDR3: TGTGCCAGCAGCCAAGATGGGGGGGGCGCGGGAAATGAGCAGTTCTTC.

This clonotype was observed at least ten times. V usage is TRBV20-1 and J usage is TRBJ1-2; D is perhaps TRBD1 (6 bases). V lost 8 bases to trimming and J lost 4 bases, with 17 bases between them. The CDR3 spans 13 residues. Germline CDR1 DFQATT, CDR2 SNEGSKA (reference sequence). CDR3 nucleotide sequence: TGCAGTAGATCGAATAAAGGGGGCTATGGCTACACCTTC. It yields the protein CSRSNKGGYGYTF.

The V and J genes are TRBV4-3 and TRBJ1-1, with 9 bases identical to TRBD1. Germline V CDR1 and CDR2: LGHNA, YSLEER. The V segment lost 1 base and the J segment 5 bases; nucleotides outside the gene matches: 5. CDR3 length: 15 residues. DNA of the CDR3: TGCGCCAGCAGCCAAGCTAACAGGGGGCCGACTGAAGCTTTCTTT. Its protein product is CASSQANRGPTEAFF.

The rearrangement links TRBV7-2 to TRBJ2-3, with D unresolved. V was shortened by 3 bases and J by 0 bases, with 4 bases between the two germline ends. Germline CDR1 SGHTA, CDR2 FQGNSA. This CDR3 has 13 residues. Written as DNA, the CDR3 is TGTGCCAGCAGCTTTAAAAGCACAGATACGCAGTATTTT. It codes for CASSFKSTDTQYF.

The sample holds a few counts of this clonotype. This rearrangement joins TRBV7-9 to TRBJ2-1; maybe TRBD2 (7 bases). The DNA end is a closer match to TRBJ2-5, so the J assignment may be wrong. The CDR3 contains 15 residues. CDR1 is SEHNR, CDR2 FQNEAQ, per germline (reference sequence). The CDR3 DNA is TGTGCCAGCAGACCCGTGGGGGGGCTACGGGGGACCCAGTACTTC. Its protein is CASRPVGGLRGTQYF.